This T cell receptor beta chain was retrieved from a study of blood T cell repertoires in COVID-19. The authors' processing: For nucleated cells, counts were estimated from reference gene primer amplification. This table comes from immunoSEQ multiplex PCR, and its TCRdb copy is limited to in-frame clones, with some not included. V, J and clone size reflect that table, while D and trimming were determined from the DNA. The repertoire holds under 400,000 clones, with over 75% as singletons. While infection was still active, Seattle patients were enrolled and then followed longitudinally. Germline values: CDR1 SGHRS, CDR2 YFSETQ. The CDR3 has 12 residues. Trimming left V 0 bases short and J 6 bases short, with 7 bases between.

The V call is TRBV5-1, the J call TRBJ2-7; TRBD2 is a possible D gene (5 bases). The origin of this receptor is a woman aged 30 to 39 with COVID-19, enrolled during active disease. Sequenced input: peripheral blood. CDR3 amino acids: CASSLDGSEQYF. DNA for the CDR3: TGCGCCAGCAGCTTGGATGGGAGCGAGCAGTACTTC.